This T cell receptor beta chain stems from a study of blood T cell repertoires in COVID-19. Study background: Spain, Italy and the United States supplied samples that represented acute and convalescent COVID-19. In each case, the material was cDNA or gDNA derived from T cells, B-cell-depleted T cells, or PBMCs.

In the original workflow: Using reference gene primer amplification, nucleated cell counts were estimated. Measured with immunoSEQ multiplex PCR; TCRdb has only the in-frame clones, and not every one. V and J calls and clone size are as listed in that table; D and trimming were resolved from the DNA. The repertoire includes 39,000 or so clones, around 81% of them detected once, and approximately 42% sits in the top ten. This clone was seen only a few times. This clonotype was sampled from a man aged 40-50 years with active or convalescent COVID-19. Sequenced sample: peripheral blood.

Here the CDR3 reads CASSEGQVSVHSNQPQHF. The CDR3 nucleotides are TGTGCCAGCAGTGAAGGGCAGGTATCCGTCCATAGCAATCAGCCCCAGCATTTT. This sequence joins TRBV2 and TRBJ1-5; D remains ambiguous. This CDR3 region has 18 residues. Trimming shortened V by 1 base and J by 0 bases, and 16 bases separated the two germline ends. In germline, CDR1 is SNHLY, CDR2 FYNNEI.